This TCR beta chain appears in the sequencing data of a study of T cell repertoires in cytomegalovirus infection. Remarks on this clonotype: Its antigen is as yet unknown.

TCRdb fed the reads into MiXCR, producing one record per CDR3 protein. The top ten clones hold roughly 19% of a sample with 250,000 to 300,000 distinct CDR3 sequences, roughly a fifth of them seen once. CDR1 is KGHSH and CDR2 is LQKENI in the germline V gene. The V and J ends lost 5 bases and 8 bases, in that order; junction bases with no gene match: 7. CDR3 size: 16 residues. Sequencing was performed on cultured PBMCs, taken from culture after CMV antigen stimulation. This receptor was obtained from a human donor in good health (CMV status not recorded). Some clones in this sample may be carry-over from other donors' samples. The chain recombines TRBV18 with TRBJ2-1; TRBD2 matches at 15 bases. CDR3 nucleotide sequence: TGTGCCAGCTCATCTTGGACTAGCGGGAGGGCCGATGAGCAGTTCTTC. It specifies CASSSWTSGRADEQFF.